This T cell receptor beta chain was found in a study of blood T cell repertoires in COVID-19. Germline V gives CDR1 SEHNR, CDR2 FQNEAQ (reference sequence). The CDR3 contains 13 residues. With 5 bases clipped from V and 5 bases from J, the junction kept 2 bases outside the gene matches. This table comes from immunoSEQ multiplex PCR, and its TCRdb copy is limited to in-frame clones, with some not included. Among around 160,000 clones, 80% to 85% were seen once, and the ten largest hold 10% to 15%. Participant age was roughly 18 to 89 years, and participants resided in 20 to 30 US areas. The specimen was PBMCs or T cells enriched from blood (not recorded which). This receptor was identified in an older woman who had recovered from COVID-19. This chain uses TRBV7-9 with TRBJ1-4, with 7 bases identical to TRBD1. The CDR3 here is CASSRGQNEKLFF. The CDR3 DNA reads as TGTGCCAGCAGCAGGGGACAGAATGAAAAACTGTTTTTT.